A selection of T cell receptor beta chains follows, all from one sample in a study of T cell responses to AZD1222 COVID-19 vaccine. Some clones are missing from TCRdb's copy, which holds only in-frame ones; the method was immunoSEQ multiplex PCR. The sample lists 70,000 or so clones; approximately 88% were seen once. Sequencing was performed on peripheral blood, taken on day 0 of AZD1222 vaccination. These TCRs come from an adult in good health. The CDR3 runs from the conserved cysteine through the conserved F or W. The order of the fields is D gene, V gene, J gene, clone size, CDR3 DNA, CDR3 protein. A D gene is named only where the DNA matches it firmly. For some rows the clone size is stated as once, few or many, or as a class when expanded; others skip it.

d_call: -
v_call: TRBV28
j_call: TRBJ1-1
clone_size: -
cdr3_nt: TGTGCCAGCAGTTTACCCAGGACAGTAGGGAACACTGAAGCTTTCTTT
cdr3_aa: CASSLPRTVGNTEAFF

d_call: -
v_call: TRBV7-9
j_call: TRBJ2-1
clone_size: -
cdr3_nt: TGTGCCAGCAGCTTAGATAGGGACAATGAGCAGTTCTTC
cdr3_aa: CASSLDRDNEQFF

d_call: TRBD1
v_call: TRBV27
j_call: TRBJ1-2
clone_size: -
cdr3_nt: TGTGCCAGCAGTCGTAAACCGAAGGACAGGGGAGCTAACTATGGCTACACCTTC
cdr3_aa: CASSRKPKDRGANYGYTF

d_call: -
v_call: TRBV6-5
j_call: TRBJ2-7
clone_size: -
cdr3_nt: TGTGCCAGCAGGTATGTATACTACGAGCAGTACTTC
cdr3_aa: CASRYVYYEQYF

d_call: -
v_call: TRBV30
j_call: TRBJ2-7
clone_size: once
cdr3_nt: TGTGCCTGGATGGTCTTTGTGTCAGGGGAGCAGTACTTC
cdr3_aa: CAWMVFVSGEQYF

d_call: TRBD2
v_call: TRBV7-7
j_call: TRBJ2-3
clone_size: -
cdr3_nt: TGTGCTAGCAGCTTAGATTTTAGCGGGGGGGATCCGCAGTATTTT
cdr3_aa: CASSLDFSGGDPQYF

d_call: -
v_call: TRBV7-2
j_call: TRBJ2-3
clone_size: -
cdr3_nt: TGTGCCAGCAGCTCCGGGTCGAATGCAGATACGCAGTATTTT
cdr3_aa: CASSSGSNADTQYF

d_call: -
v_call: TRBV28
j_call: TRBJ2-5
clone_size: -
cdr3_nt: TGTGCCAGCAGGGCGGACGGCGCTCAGTACTTC
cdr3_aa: CASRADGAQYF

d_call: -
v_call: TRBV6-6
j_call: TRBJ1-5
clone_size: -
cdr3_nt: TGTGCCAGCAGCTCCGGTAATCAGCCCCAGCATTTT
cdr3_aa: CASSSGNQPQHF

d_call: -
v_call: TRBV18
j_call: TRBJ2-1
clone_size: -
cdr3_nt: TGTGCCAGCTCACCAGGGGCCAGAACTTACAATGAGCAGTTCTTC
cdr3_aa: CASSPGARTYNEQFF

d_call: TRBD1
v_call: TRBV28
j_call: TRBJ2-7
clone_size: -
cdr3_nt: TGTGCCAGCAGCCGGGACAGGGGCTACGAGCAGTACTTC
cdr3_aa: CASSRDRGYEQYF

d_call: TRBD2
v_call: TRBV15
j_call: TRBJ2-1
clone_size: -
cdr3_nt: TGTGCCACCAGCAGAGATGAGATTAGCGGGAGGATGGATGAGCAGTTCTTC
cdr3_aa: CATSRDEISGRMDEQFF

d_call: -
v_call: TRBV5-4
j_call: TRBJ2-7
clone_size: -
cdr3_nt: TGTGCCAGCAGCTTGGCCCCATACTACGAGCAGTACTTC
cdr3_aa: CASSLAPYYEQYF

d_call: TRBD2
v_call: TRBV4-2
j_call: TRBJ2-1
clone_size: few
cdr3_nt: TGTGCCAGCAGCCGGGGAGGGACTAGCGGGAGATACAATGAGCAGTTCTTC
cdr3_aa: CASSRGGTSGRYNEQFF

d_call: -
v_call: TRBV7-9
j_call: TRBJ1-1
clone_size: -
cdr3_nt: TGTGCCAGCAGCTTGGACAGGAACACTGAAGCTTTCTTT
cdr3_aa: CASSLDRNTEAFF

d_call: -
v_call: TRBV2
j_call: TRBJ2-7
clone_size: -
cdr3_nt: TGTGCCAGCAGCGTGGACGGGATAGGGGAGCAGTACTTC
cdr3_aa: CASSVDGIGEQYF

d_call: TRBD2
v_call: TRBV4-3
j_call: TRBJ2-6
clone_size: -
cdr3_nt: TGCGCCAGCAGCCAAGATGGGGGGGCTGGGGCCAACGTCCTGACTTTC
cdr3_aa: CASSQDGGAGANVLTF

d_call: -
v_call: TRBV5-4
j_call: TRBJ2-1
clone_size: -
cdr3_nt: TGTGCCAGCAGCCTGCCGTTAGCGCCAGGGCAGAATGAGCAGTTCTTC
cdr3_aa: CASSLPLAPGQNEQFF

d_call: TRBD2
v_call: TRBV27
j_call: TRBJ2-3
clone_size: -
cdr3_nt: TGTGCCAGCAGTTTAGACGGACTAGCGGGGGGAGGAGGGACGCAGTATTTT
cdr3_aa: CASSLDGLAGGGGTQYF

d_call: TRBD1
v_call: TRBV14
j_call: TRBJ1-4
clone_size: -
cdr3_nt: TGTGCCAGCAGCTTTCCCTCTAGGGGACAGGGGGCACAAAAACTGTTTTTT
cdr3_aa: CASSFPSRGQGAQKLFF